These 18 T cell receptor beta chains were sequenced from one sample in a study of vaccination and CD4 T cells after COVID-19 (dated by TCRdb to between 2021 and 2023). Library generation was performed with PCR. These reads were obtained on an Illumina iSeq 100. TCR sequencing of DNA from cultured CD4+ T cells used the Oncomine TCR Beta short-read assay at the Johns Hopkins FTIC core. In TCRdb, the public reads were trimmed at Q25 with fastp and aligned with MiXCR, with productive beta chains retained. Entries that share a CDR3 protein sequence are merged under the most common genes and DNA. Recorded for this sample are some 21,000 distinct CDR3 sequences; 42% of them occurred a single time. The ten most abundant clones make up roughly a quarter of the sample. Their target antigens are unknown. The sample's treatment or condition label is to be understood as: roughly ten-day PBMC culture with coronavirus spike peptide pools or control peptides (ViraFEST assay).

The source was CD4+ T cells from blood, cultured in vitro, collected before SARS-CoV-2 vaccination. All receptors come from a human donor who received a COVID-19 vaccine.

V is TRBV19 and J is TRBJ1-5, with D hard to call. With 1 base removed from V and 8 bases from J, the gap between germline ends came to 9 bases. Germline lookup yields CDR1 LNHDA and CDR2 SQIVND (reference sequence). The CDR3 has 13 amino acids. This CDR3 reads CASSIGPKKPQHF. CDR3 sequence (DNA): TGTGCCAGTAGTATAGGGCCCAAGAAGCCCCAGCATTTT.

CDR3 DNA: TGTGCCACCAGTGATTTGTCTGACAGGGGGGGGAAACCACCACCCCTCCACTTT. Protein: CATSDLSDRGGKPPPLHF. V is TRBV24-1 and J is TRBJ1-6; 9 positions agree with TRBD1. J gave up 11 bases and V 0 bases, and 13 bases lay outside the gene matches. CDR3 length equals 18 residues. The V gene's germline CDR1 is KGHDR and CDR2 SFDVKD.

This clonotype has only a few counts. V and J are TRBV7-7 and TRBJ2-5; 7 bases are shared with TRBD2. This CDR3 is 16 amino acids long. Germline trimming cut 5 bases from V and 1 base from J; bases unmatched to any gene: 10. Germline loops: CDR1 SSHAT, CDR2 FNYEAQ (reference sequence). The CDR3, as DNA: TGTGCCAGCAGCGCGGGAGCGGGGACCGTCCAAGAGACCCAGTACTTC. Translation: CASSAGAGTVQETQYF. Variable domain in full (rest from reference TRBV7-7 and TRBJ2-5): GAGVSQSPRYKVTKRGQDVTLRCDPISSHATLYWYQQALGQGPEFLTYFNYEAQPDKSGLPSDRFSAERPEGSISTLTIQRTEQRDSAMYRCASSAGAGTVQETQYFGPGTRLLVL.

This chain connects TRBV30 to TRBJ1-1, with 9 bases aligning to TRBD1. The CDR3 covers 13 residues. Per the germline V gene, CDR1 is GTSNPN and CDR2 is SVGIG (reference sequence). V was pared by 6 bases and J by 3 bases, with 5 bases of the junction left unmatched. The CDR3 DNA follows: TGTGCCTGCACAGGGGGCTACGACACTGAAGCTTTCTTT. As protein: CACTGGYDTEAFF.

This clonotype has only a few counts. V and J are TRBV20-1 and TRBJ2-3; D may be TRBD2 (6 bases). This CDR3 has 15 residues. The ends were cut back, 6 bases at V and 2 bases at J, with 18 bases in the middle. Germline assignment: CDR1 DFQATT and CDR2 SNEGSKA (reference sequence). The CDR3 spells CSANGLEGITDTQYF. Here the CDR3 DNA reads TGCAGTGCCAACGGGTTGGAGGGGATCACAGATACGCAGTATTTT.

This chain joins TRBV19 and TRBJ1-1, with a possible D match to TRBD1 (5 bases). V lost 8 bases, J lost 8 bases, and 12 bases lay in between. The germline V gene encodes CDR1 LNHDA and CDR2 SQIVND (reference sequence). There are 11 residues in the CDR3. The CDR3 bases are TGTGCCAGTGGGACCCAGCTCGAAGCTTTCTTT. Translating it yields CASGTQLEAFF.

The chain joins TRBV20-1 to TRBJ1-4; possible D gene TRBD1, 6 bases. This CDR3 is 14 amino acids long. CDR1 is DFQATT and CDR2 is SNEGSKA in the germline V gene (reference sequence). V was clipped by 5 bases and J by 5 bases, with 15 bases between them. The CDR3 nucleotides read TGCAGTGCTCCCATTGCTGGGGGCAATGAAAAACTGTTTTTT. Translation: CSAPIAGGNEKLFF.

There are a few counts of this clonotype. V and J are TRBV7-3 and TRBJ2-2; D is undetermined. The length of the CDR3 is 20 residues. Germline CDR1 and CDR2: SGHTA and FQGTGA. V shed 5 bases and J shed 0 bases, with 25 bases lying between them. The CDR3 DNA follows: TGTGCCAGCAGCCCCTACTTATCGTCTGGTAACCCTGCGAACACCGGGGAGCTGTTTTTT. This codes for CASSPYLSSGNPANTGELFF.

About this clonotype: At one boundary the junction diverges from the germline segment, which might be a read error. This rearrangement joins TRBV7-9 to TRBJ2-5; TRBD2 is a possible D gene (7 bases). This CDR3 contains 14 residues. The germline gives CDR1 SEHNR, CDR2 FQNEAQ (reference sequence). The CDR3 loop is CASSLAGAQETQYF. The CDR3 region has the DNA TGCGCCAGCAGCTTGGCGGGGGCCCAGGAGACCCAGTACTTC.

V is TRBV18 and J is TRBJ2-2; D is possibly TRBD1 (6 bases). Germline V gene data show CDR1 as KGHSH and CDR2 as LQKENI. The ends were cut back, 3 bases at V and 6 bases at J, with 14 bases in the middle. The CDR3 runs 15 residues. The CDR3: CASSPQGMRSGELFF. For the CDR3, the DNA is TGTGCCAGCTCACCGCAGGGGATGAGGTCCGGGGAGCTGTTTTTT.

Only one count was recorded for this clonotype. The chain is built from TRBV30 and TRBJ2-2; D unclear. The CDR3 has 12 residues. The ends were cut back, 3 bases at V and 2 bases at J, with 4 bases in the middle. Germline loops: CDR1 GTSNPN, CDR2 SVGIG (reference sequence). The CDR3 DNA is TGTGCCTGGAGCGCAAACACCGGGGAGCTGTTTTTT. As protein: CAWSANTGELFF.

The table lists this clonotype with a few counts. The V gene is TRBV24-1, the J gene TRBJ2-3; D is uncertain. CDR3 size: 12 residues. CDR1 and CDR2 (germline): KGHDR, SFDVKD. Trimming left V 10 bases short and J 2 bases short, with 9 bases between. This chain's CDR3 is CATGGNTDTQYF. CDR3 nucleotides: TGTGCCACAGGTGGGAACACAGATACGCAGTATTTT.

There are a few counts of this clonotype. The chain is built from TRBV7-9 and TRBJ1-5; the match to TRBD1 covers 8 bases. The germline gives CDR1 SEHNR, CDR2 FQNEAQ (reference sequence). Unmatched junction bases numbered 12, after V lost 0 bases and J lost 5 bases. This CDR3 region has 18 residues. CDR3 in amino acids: CASSLAPFGQGWDQPQHF. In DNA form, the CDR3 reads TGTGCCAGCAGCTTAGCACCCTTTGGACAGGGCTGGGATCAGCCCCAGCATTTT. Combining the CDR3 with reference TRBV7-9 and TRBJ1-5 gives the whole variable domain DTGVSQNPRHKITKRGQNVTFRCDPISEHNRLYWYRQTLGQGPEFLTYFQNEAQLEKSRLLSDRFSAERPKGSFSTLEIQRTEQGDSAMYLCASSLAPFGQGWDQPQHFGDGTRLSIL.

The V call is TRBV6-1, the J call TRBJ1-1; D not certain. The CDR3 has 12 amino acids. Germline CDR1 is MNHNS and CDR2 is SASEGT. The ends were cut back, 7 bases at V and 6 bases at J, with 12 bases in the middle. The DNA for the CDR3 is TGTGCCAGCAAGGGCTATGCGTCTGAAGCTTTCTTT. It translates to CASKGYASEAFF.

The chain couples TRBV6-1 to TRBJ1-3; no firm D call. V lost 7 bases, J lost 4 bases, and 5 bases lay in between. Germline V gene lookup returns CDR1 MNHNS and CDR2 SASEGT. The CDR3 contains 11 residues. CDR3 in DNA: TGTGCCAGCACTTCGGGAAACACCATATATTTT. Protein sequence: CASTSGNTIYF.

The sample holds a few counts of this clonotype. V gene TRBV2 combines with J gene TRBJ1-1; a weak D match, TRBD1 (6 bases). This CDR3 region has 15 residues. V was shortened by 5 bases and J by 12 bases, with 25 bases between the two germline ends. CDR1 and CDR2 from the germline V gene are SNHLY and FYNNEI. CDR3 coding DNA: TGTGCCAGCAGTCAACAAGGCGGGGGCTTTGGTGAGACTTTCTTT. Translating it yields CASSQQGGGFGETFF. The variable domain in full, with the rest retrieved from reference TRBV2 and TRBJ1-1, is EPEVTQTPSHQVTQMGQEVILRCVPISNHLYFYWYRQILGQKVEFLVSFYNNEISEKSEIFDDQFSVERPDGSNFTLKIRSTKLEDSAMYFCASSQQGGGFGETFFGQGTRLTVV.

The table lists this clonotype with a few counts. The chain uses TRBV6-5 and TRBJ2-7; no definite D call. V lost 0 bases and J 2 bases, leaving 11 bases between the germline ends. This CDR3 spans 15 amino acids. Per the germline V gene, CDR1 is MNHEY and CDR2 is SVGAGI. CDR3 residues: CASSYSYPRTYEQYF. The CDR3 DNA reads TGTGCCAGCAGTTACTCGTATCCAAGAACCTACGAGCAGTACTTC.

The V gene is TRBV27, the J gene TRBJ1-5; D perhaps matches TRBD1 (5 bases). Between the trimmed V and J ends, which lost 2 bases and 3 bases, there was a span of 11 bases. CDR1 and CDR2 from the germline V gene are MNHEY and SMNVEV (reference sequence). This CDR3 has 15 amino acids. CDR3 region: CASSLPDRDNQPQHF. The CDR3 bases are TGTGCCAGCAGTTTACCCGACAGAGACAATCAGCCCCAGCATTTT.